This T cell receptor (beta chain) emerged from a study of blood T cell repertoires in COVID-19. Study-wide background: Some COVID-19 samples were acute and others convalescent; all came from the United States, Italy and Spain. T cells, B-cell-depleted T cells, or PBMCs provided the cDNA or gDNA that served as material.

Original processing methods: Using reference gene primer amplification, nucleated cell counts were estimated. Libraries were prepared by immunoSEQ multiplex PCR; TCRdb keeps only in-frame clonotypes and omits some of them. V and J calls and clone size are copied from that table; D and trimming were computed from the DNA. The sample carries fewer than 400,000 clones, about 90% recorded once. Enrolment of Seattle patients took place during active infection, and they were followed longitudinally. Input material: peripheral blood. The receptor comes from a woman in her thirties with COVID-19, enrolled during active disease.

CDR3 nucleotide sequence: TGTGCCAGCAGCCCTATAACGGCGGAGGGCTTTTCTGGGGCCAACGTCCTGACTTTC. This encodes CASSPITAEGFSGANVLTF. V and J are TRBV7-6 and TRBJ2-6, with a possible D match to TRBD2 (6 bases). V was pared by 5 bases and J by 1 base, with 21 bases between. The CDR3 consists of 19 residues. The germline gives CDR1 SGHVS, CDR2 FNYEAQ. The full variable domain, in which reference TRBV7-6 and TRBJ2-6 provide the parts outside the CDR3, is GAGVSQSPRYKVTKRGQDVALRCDPISGHVSLYWYRQALGQGPEFLTYFNYEAQQDKSGLPNDRFSAERPEGSISTLTIQRTEQRDSAMYRCASSPITAEGFSGANVLTFGAGSRLTVL.